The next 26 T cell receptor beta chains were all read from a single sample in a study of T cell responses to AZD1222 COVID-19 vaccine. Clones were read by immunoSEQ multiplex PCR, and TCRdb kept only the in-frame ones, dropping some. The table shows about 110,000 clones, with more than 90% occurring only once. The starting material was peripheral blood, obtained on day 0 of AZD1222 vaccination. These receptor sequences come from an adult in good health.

The CDR3 here is CASNPGPTTDTQYF. The CDR3 nucleotides read TGCGCCAGCAACCCGGGACCCACCACAGATACGCAGTATTTT. The rearrangement links TRBV10-1 to TRBJ2-3; D may correspond to TRBD1 or TRBD2 (5 bases each). Germline loops: CDR1 WNHNN, CDR2 SYGVQD (reference sequence). The V and J ends lost 7 bases and 2 bases respectively, with 13 bases between them. This CDR3 contains 14 residues.

CDR3 in amino acids: CASTSAGGLNTEAFF. CDR3 DNA sequence: TGTGCCAGTACCTCAGCAGGGGGGTTGAACACTGAAGCTTTCTTT. The rearrangement uses TRBV19 and TRBJ1-1; 7 bases are a match to TRBD1. With V trimmed by 7 bases and J by 0 bases, 8 bases remained unmatched. There are 15 residues in the CDR3. CDR1 is LNHDA, CDR2 SQIVND, per germline (reference sequence). The entire variable domain, with the rest obtained from reference TRBV19 and TRBJ1-1, is as follows: DGGITQSPKYLFRKEGQNVTLSCEQNLNHDAMYWYRQDPGQGLRLIYYSQIVNDFQKGDIAEGYSVSREKKESFPLTVTSAQKNPTAFYLCASTSAGGLNTEAFFGQGTRLTVV.

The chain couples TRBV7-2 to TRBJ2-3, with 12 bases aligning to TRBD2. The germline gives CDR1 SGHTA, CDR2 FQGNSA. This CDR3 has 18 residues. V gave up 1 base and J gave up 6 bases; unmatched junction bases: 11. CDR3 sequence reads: CASSLVGPSGGARDTQYF. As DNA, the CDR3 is TGTGCCAGCAGCTTAGTCGGACCTAGCGGGGGGGCGCGGGATACGCAGTATTTT.

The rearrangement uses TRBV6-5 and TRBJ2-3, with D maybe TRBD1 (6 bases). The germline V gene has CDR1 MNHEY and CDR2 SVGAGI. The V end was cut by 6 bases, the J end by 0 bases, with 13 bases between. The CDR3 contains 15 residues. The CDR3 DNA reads TGTGCCAGCAGAGGCCGGGACACTAGCACAGATACGCAGTATTTT. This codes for CASRGRDTSTDTQYF.

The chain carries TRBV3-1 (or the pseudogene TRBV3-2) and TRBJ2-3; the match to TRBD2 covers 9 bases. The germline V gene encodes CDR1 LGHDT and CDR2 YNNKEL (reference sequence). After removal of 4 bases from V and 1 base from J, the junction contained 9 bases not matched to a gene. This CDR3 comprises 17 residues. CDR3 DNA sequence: TGTGCCAGCAGCCCCGTTGGAGTAGCGGGGGGCACAGATACGCAGTATTTT. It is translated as CASSPVGVAGGTDTQYF.

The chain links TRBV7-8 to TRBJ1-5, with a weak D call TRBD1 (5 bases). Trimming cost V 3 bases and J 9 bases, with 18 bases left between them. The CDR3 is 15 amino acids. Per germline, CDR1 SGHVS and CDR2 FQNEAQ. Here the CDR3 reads CASSFSGPRSGPQHF. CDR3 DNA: TGTGCCAGCAGCTTCTCGGGGCCTAGAAGTGGGCCCCAGCATTTT.

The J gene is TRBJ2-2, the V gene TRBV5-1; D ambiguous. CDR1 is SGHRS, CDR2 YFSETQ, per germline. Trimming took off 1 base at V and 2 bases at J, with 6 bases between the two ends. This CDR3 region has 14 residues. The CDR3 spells CASSLPRNTGELFF. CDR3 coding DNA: TGCGCCAGCAGCTTGCCCAGAAACACCGGGGAGCTGTTTTTT.

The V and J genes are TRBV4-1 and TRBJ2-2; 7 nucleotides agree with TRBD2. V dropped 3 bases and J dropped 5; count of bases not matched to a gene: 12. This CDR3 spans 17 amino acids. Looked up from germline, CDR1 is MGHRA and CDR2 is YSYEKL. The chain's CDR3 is CASSQGRSGDGTGELFF. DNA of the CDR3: TGCGCCAGCAGCCAGGGGAGAAGCGGGGACGGGACCGGGGAGCTGTTTTTT.

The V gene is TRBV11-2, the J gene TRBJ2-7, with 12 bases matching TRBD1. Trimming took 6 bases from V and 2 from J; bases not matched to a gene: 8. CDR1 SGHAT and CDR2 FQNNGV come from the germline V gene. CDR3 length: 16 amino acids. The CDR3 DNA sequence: TGTGCCAGCAGGAAGGGACAGGGGGCCAAAACCTACGAGCAGTACTTC. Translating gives CASRKGQGAKTYEQYF.

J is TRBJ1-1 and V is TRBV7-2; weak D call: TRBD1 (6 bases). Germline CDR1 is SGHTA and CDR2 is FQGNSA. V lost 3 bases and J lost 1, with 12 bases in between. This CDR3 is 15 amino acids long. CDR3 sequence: CASSFGSRGNTEAFF. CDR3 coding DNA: TGTGCCAGCAGCTTTGGATCCAGGGGGAACACTGAAGCTTTCTTT.

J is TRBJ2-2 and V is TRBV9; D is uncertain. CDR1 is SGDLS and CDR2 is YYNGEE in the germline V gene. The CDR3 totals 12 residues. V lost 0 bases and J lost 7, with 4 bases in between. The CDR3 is CASSVVGGELFF. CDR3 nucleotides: TGTGCCAGCAGCGTAGTAGGCGGGGAGCTGTTTTTT.

The CDR3 loop reads CASSVGSATWETQYF. CDR3 coding DNA: TGTGCCAGCAGCGTAGGGTCAGCAACCTGGGAGACCCAGTACTTC. The chain joins TRBV9 to TRBJ2-5, with no clear D. The CDR3 is 15 amino acids. Germline CDR1 reads SGDLS; CDR2 reads YYNGEE. V was clipped by 0 bases and J by 5 bases, with 14 bases between them.

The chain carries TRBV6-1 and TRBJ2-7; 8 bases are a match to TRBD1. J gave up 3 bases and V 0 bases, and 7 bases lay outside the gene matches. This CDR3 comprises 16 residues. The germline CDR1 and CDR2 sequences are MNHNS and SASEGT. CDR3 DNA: TGTGCCAGCAGTGAAGCCCTGGGACAGGCAGGCTACGAGCAGTACTTC. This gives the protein CASSEALGQAGYEQYF.

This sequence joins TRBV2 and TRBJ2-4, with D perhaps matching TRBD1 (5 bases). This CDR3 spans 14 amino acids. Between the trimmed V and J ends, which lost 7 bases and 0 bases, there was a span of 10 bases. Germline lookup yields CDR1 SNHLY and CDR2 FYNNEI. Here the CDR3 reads CASNTDRAKNIQYF. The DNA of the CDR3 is TGTGCCAGCAATACAGACAGAGCCAAAAACATTCAGTACTTC.

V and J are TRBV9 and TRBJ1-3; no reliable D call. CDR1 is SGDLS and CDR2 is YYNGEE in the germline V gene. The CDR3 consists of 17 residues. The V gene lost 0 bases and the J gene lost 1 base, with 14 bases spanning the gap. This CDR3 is CASSVESIGLSGNTIYF. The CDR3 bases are TGTGCCAGCAGCGTAGAGTCTATTGGATTGTCTGGAAACACCATATATTTT. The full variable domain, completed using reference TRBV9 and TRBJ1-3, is DSGVTQTPKHLITATGQRVTLRCSPRSGDLSVYWYQQSLDQGLQFLIQYYNGEERAKGNILERFSAQQFPDLHSELNLSSLELGDSALYFCASSVESIGLSGNTIYFGEGSWLTVV.

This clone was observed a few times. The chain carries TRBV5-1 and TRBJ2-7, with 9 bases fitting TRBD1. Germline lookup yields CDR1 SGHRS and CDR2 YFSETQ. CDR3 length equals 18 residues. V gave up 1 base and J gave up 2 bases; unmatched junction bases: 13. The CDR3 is CASSLSSIKGTGTYEQYF. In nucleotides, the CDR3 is TGCGCCAGCAGCTTGAGCTCTATAAAGGGGACAGGGACCTACGAGCAGTACTTC. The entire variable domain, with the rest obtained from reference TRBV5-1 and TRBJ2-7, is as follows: KAGVTQTPRYLIKTRGQQVTLSCSPISGHRSVSWYQQTPGQGLQFLFEYFSETQRNKGNFPGRFSGRQFSNSRSEMNVSTLELGDSALYLCASSLSSIKGTGTYEQYFGPGTRLTVT.

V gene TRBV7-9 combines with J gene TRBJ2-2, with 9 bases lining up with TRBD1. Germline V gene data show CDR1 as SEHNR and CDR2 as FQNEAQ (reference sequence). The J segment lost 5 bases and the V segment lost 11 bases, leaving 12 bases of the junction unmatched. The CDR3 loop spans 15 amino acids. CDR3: CAPSRGQGRTGELFF. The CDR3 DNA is TGTGCCCCCTCCCGGGGACAGGGTAGGACCGGGGAGCTGTTTTTT.

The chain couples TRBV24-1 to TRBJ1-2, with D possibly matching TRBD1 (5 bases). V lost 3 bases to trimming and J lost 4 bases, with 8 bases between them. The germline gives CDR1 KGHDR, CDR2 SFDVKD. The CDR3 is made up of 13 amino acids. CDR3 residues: CATSDGAFYGYTF. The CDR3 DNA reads TGTGCCACCAGTGATGGGGCCTTCTATGGCTACACCTTC.

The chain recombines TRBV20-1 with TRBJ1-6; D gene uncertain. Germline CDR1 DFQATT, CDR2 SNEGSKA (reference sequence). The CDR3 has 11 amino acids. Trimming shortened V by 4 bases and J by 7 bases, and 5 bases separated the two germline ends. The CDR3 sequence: CSAKGNSPLHF. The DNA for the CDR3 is TGCAGTGCTAAAGGGAATTCACCCCTCCACTTT.

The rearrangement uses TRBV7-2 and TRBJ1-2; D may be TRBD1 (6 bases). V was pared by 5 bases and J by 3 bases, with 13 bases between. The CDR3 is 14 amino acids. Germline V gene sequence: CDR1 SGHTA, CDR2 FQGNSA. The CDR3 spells CASSVPNRDYGYTF. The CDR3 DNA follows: TGTGCCAGCAGCGTCCCCAACAGGGACTATGGCTACACCTTC.

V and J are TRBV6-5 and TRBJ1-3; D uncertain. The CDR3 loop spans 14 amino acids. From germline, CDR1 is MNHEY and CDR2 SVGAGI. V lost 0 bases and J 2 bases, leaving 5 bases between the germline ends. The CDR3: CASSYSRTGNTIYF. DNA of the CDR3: TGTGCCAGCAGTTACTCCCGGACTGGAAACACCATATATTTT.

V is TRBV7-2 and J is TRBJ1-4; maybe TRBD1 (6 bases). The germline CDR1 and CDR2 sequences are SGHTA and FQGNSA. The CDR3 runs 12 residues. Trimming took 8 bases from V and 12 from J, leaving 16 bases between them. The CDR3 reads CASGVPRGELFF. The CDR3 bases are TGTGCCAGCGGGGTCCCCAGGGGCGAACTGTTTTTT. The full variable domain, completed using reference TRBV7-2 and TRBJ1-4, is GAGVSQSPSNKVTEKGKDVELRCDPISGHTALYWYRQSLGQGLEFLIYFQGNSAPDKSGLPSDRFSAERTGGSVSTLTIQRTQQEDSAVYLCASGVPRGELFFGSGTQLSVL.

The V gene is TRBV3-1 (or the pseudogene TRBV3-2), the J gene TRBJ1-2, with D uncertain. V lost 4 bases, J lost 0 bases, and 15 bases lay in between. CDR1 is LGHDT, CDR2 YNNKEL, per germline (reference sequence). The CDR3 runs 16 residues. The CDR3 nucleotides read TGTGCCAGCAGCCCACCTCCCGAGTGGGCTAACTATGGCTACACCTTC. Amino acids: CASSPPPEWANYGYTF.

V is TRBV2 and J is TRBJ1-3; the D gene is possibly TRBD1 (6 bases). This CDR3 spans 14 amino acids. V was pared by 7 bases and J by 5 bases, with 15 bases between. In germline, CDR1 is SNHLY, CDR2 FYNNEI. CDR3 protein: CASTPGEARNTIYF. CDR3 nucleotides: TGTGCCAGCACTCCAGGGGAGGCCAGAAACACCATATATTTT. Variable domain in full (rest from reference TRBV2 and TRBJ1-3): EPEVTQTPSHQVTQMGQEVILRCVPISNHLYFYWYRQILGQKVEFLVSFYNNEISEKSEIFDDQFSVERPDGSNFTLKIRSTKLEDSAMYFCASTPGEARNTIYFGEGSWLTVV.

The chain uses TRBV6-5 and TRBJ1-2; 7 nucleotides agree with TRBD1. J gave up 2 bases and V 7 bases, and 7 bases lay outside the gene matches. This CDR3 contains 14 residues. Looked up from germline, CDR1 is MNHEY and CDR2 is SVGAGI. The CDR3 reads CASIAGTANYGYTF. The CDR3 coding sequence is TGTGCCAGCATCGCCGGGACAGCCAACTATGGCTACACCTTC.

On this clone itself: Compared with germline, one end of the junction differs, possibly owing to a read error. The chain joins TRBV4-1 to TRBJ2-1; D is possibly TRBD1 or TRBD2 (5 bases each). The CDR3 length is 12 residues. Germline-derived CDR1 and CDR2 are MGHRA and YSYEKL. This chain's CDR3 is CASGQTRDQAFF. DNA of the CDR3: TGCGCCAGCGGCCAAACCCGGGACCAGGCGTTCTTC.